This T cell receptor (beta chain) was recorded in a study of T-cell reconstitution after alpha-beta-depleted transplantation in children (TCRdb year 2016). Broadly, across the study: Using TCR repertoire profiling, the study followed T-cell immune reconstitution in a quantitative way in children after TCRalphabeta/CD19-depleted allogeneic hematopoietic cell transplantation.

There are a few counts of this clonotype. The antigen it recognizes is unknown. No much larger clone is present one base from it, and per-base qualities are unavailable. Paper-wide results and their limitations: The high TCRbeta diversity at day 60 in some patients was ascribed to recipient T cells and intrathymic progenitors that had survived conditioning. The frequencies of hyperexpanded clones fell over the following months, and after one year, T-cell counts and TCRbeta diversity were mostly attributed to newly produced T cells. About two months after transplant, the apparently early recovery of alphabetaT-cell counts reportedly depended on just several hundred clones that had expanded rapidly and came from non-depleted graft cells.

Reading the label with the study, this specimen's treatment or condition is: allogeneic hematopoietic cell transplantation with graft depleted of TCRalphabeta T cells and CD19 B cells. The transplant recipients were children given TCRalphabeta/CD19-depleted allogeneic hematopoietic cell grafts. The protocol used for the library was PCR. TCRdb records Illumina HiSeq 2500 as the sequencer. Molecular barcoding was employed in the preparation of TCR libraries, with unique molecular identifiers being used to normalize TCRbeta repertoire quantification. TCRdb reran the public reads through fastp at Q25 and MiXCR, keeping productive beta chains. Rows are unified per CDR3 protein, each entry keeping the most common DNA and genes. The sample table holds around 270,000 distinct CDR3 sequences, of which roughly 9.1% were seen once. Of the sample, around 7.6% is held by the ten largest clones. The sequencing used PBMCs, collected before TCRalphabeta/CD19-depleted stem cell transplant. The receptor's source is a boy less than two years old with acute myeloid leukemia, due to receive a stem cell transplant.

The bases are TGTGCCAGCAGCCATGCGGGATACGGCTACACCTTC. It is translated as CASSHAGYGYTF. The rearranged chain carries TRBV6-2 or TRBV6-3 and TRBJ1-2; the D segment cannot be called with confidence. From the cysteine up to the phenylalanine, the CDR3 has a length of 12 residues. The sequence is cut down to CDR3 DNA, 36 bases in frame from base 1. Cut back by 6 bases and 8 bases, the V and J ends lie 13 bases apart. The germline V gene sets CDR1 to MNHEY and CDR2 to SVGEGT.